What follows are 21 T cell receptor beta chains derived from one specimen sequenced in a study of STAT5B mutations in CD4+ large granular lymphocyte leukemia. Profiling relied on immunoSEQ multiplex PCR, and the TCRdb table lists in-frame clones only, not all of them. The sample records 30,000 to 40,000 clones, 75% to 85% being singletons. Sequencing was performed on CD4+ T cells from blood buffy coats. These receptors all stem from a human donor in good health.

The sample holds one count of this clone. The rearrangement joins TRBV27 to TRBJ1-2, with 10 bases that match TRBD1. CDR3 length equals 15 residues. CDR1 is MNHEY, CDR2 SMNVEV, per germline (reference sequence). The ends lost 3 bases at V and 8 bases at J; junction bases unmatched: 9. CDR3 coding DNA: TGTGCCAGCAGTTTTCTGGAGCCGGGACAGGGGGGCTACACCTTC. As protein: CASSFLEPGQGGYTF.

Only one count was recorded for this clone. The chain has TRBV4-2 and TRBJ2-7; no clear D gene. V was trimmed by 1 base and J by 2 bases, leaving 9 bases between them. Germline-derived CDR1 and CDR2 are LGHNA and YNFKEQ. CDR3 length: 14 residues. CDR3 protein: CASSQGTGTYEQYF. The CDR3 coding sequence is TGTGCCAGCAGCCAAGGGACGGGTACCTACGAGCAGTACTTC.

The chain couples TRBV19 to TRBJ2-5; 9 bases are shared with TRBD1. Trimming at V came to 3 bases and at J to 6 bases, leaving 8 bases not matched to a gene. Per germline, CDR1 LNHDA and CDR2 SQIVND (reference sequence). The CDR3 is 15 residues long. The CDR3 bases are TGTGCCAGTAGTATGGGAGGACAGGGGCAAAAGACCCAGTACTTC. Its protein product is CASSMGGQGQKTQYF.

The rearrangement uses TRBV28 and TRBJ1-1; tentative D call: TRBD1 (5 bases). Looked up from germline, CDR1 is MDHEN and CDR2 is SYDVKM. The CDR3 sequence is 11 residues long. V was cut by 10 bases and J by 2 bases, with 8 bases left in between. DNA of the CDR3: TGTGCCACGGGGGGAAACACTGAAGCTTTCTTT. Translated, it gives CATGGNTEAFF.

CDR3 sequence: CASSFARTRQMNTEAFF. CDR3 DNA sequence: TGTGCCAGTAGTTTCGCCAGGACACGCCAAATGAACACTGAAGCTTTCTTT. The chain combines TRBV19 with TRBJ1-1; D might be TRBD1 (5 bases). Trimming shortened V by 5 bases and J by 0 bases, and 19 bases separated the two germline ends. Per the germline V gene, CDR1 is LNHDA and CDR2 is SQIVND (reference sequence). The CDR3 runs to 17 residues.

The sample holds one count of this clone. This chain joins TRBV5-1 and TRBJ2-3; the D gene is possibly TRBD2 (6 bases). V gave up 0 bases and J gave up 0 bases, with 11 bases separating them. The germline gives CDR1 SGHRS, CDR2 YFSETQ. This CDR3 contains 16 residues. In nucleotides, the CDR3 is TGCGCCAGCAGCTTGGAGATAGCGGTTAGCACAGATACGCAGTATTTT. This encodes CASSLEIAVSTDTQYF. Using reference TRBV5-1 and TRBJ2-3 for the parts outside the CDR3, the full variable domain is KAGVTQTPRYLIKTRGQQVTLSCSPISGHRSVSWYQQTPGQGLQFLFEYFSETQRNKGNFPGRFSGRQFSNSRSEMNVSTLELGDSALYLCASSLEIAVSTDTQYFGPGTRLTVL.

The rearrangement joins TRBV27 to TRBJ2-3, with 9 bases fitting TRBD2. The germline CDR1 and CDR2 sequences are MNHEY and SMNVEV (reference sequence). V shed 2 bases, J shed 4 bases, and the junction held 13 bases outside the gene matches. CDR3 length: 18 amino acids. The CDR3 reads CASSLIGTSYSTSDTQYF. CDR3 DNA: TGTGCCAGCAGTTTAATCGGGACTAGCTATTCTACGTCAGATACGCAGTATTTT.

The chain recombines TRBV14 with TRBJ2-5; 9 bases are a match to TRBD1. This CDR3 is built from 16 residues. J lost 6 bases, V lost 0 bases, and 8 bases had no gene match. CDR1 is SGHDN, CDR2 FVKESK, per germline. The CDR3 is CASSQEGTGGLKTQYF. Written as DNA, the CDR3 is TGTGCCAGCAGCCAAGAAGGTACAGGGGGCTTGAAGACCCAGTACTTC. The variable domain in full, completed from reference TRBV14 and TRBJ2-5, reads EAGVTQFPSHSVIEKGQTVTLRCDPISGHDNLYWYRRVMGKEIKFLLHFVKESKQDESGMPNNRFLAERTGGTYSTLKVQPAELEDSGVYFCASSQEGTGGLKTQYFGPGTRLLVL.

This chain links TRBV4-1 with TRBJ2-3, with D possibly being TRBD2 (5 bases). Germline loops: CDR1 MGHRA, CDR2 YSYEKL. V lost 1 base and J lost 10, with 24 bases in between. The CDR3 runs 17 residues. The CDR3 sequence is CASSQGARGLSGWAQYF. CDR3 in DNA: TGCGCCAGCAGCCAAGGCGCCCGAGGTCTTTCGGGGTGGGCGCAGTATTTT.

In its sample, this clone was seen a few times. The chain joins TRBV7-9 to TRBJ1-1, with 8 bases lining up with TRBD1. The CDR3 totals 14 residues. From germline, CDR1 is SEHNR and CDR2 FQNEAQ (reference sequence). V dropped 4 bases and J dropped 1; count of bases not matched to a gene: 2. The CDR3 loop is CASSSGQGNTEAFF. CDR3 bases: TGTGCCAGCAGCTCCGGACAGGGGAACACTGAAGCTTTCTTT.

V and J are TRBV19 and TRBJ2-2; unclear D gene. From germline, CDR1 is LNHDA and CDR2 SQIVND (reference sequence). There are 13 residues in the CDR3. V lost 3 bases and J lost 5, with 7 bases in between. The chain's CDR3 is CASSIQSTGELFF. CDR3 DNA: TGTGCCAGTAGTATTCAGTCAACCGGGGAGCTGTTTTTT.

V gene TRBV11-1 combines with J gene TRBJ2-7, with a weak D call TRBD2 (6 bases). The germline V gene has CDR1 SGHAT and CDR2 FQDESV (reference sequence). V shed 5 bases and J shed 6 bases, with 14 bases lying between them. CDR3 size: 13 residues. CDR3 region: CASSRETNSEQYF. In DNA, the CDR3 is TGTGCCAGCAGCCGGGAGACCAACAGCGAGCAGTACTTC.

CDR3 coding DNA: TGTGCCAGTAGTATCCGGGGGGGATCTTGGCCTGAAGCTTTCTTT. This gives the protein CASSIRGGSWPEAFF. The chain is built from TRBV19 and TRBJ1-1; TRBD1 might be the D (5 bases). The ends were cut back, 3 bases at V and 6 bases at J, with 17 bases in the middle. Per germline, CDR1 LNHDA and CDR2 SQIVND (reference sequence). This CDR3 has 15 residues.

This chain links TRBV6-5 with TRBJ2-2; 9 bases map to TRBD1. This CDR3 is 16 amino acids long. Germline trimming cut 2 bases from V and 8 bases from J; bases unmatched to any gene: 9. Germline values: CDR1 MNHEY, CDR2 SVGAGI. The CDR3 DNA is TGTGCCAGCAGTTACGGACAGGGGCCTCCGGGAGGGGAGCTGTTTTTT. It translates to CASSYGQGPPGGELFF.

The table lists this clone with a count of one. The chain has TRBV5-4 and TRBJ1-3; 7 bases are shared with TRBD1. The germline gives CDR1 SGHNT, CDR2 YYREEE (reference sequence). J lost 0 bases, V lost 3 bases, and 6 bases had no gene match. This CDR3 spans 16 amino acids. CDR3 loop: CASSSYRDSSGNTIYF. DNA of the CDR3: TGTGCCAGCAGCTCGTACCGGGACAGCTCTGGAAACACCATATATTTT.

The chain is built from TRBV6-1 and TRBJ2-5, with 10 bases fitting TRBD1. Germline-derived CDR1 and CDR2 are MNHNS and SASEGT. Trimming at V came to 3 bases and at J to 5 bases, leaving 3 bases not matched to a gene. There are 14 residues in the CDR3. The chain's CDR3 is CASSDPTGGETQYF. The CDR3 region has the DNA TGTGCCAGCAGTGACCCGACAGGGGGCGAGACCCAGTACTTC.

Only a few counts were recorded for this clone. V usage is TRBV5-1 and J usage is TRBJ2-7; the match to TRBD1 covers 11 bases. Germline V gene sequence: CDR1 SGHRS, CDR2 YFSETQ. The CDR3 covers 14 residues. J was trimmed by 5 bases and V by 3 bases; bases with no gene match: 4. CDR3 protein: CASSWRTGGNEQYF. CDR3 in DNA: TGCGCCAGCAGCTGGCGGACAGGGGGCAACGAGCAGTACTTC.

The CDR3 loop is CASSQDGRRVYEQYF. CDR3 DNA: TGTGCCAGCAGCCAAGATGGGCGCAGGGTTTACGAGCAGTACTTC. The chain is built from TRBV4-2 and TRBJ2-7; D is possibly TRBD1 (5 bases). The CDR3 consists of 15 residues. The ends were cut back, 0 bases at V and 4 bases at J, with 13 bases in the middle. Germline assignment: CDR1 LGHNA and CDR2 YNFKEQ.

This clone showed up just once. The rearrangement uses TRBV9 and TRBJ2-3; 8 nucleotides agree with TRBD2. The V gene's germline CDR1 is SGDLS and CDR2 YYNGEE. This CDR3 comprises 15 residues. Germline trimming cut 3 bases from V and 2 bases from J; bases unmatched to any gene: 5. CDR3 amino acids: CASSASGRITDTQYF. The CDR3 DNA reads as TGTGCCAGCAGCGCTAGCGGGCGGATCACAGATACGCAGTATTTT. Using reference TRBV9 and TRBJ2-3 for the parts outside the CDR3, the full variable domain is DSGVTQTPKHLITATGQRVTLRCSPRSGDLSVYWYQQSLDQGLQFLIQYYNGEERAKGNILERFSAQQFPDLHSELNLSSLELGDSALYFCASSASGRITDTQYFGPGTRLTVL.

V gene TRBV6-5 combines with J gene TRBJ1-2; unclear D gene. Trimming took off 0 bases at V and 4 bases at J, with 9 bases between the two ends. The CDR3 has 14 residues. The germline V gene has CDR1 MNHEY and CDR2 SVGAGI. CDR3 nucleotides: TGTGCCAGCAGTTACTCAGACGTCGGCTATGGCTACACCTTC. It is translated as CASSYSDVGYGYTF.

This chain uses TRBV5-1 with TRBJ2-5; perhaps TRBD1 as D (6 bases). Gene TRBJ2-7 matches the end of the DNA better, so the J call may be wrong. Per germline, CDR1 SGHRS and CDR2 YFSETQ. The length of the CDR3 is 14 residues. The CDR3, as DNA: TGCGCCAGCAGCCCCGGGACACCGTCCTACGAGCAGTACTTC. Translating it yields CASSPGTPSYEQYF.